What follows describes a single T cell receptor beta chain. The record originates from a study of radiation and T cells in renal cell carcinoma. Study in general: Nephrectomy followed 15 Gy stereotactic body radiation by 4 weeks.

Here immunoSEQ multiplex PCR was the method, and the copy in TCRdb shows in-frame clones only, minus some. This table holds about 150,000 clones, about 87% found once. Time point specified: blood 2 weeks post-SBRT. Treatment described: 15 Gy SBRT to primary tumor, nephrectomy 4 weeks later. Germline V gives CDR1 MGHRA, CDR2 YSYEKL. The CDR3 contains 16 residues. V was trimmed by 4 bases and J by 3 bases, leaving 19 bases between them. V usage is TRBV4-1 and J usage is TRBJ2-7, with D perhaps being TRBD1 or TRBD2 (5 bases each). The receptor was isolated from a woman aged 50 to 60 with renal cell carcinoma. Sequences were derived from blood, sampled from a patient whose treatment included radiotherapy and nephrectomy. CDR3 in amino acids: CASSPVLGVGRYEQYF. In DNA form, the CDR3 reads TGCGCCAGCAGCCCGGTCCTGGGGGTGGGCCGCTACGAGCAGTACTTC.